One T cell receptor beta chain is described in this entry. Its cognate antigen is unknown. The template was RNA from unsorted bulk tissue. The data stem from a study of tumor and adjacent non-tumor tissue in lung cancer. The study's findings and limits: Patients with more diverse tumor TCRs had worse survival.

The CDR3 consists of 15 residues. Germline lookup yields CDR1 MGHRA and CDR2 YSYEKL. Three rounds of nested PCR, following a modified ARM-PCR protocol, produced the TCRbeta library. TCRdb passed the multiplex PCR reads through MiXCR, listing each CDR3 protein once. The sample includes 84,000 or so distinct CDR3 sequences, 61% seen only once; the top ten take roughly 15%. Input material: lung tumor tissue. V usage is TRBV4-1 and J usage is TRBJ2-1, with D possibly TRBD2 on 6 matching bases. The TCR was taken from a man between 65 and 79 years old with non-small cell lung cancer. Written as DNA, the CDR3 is TGCACTAGCAGCCAAGTTGCAGCGGCCTACAATGAGCAGTTCTTC. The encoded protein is CTSSQVAAAYNEQFF.